This T cell receptor beta chain was sequenced in a study of T-cell reconstitution after alpha-beta-depleted transplantation in children. The length of the CDR3 is 15 residues. V gave up 7 bases and J gave up 5 bases, with 18 bases separating them. Germline values: CDR1 SGDLS, CDR2 YYNGEE. Preparation of the TCRbeta library involved a method that used unique molecular identifiers. TCRdb independently ran MiXCR on the PCR reads; one entry per CDR3 protein. Counted here are more than 150,000 distinct CDR3 sequences, about 15% occurring once; the ten biggest clones make up 13%. The sequence derives from a human donor who donated a stem cell graft to a child with acute lymphoblastic leukemia. The genes are TRBV9 and TRBJ2-2; perhaps TRBD2 as D (6 bases). Material: PBMCs from the stem cell graft donor, obtained from the stem cell graft. In DNA, the CDR3 is TGTGCCAGCTCGGGGGACTGGTTGGGGACCGGGGAGCTGTTTTTT. It encodes CASSGDWLGTGELFF.